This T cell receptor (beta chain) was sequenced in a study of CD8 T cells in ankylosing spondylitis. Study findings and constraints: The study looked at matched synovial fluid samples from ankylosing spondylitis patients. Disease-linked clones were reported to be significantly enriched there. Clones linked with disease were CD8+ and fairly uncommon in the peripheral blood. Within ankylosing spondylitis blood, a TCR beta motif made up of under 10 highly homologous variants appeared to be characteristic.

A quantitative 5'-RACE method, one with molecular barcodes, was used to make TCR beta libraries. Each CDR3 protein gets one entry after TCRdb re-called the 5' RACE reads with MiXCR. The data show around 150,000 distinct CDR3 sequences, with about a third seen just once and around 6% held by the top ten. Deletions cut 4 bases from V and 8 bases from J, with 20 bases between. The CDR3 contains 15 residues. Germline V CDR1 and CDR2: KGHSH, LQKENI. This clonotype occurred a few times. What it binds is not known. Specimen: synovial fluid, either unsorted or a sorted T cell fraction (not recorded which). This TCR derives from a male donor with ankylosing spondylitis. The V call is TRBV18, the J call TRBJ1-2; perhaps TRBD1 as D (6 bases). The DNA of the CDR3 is TGTGCCAGCTCACGCGAGGGGGAGAACCTTAAGGGCTACACCTTC. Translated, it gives CASSREGENLKGYTF.